This TCR beta chain was observed in a study of spatial heterogeneity in lung cancer. Study details: Consistently, beta-chain sequences turned up in larger numbers than alpha-chain sequences did. General observations from the study: Mutation tallies in tumors tracked expanded intratumoral alpha and beta TCR counts.

Every individual TCR cDNA molecule carried its own unique molecular identifier, which allowed correction of PCR and sequencing errors. A single record per CDR3 protein comes from TCRdb applying MiXCR to the 5' RACE reads. The sample includes approximately 26,000 distinct CDR3 sequences, 8.8% of them seen just once. V was cut by 6 bases and J by 5 bases, with 11 bases left in between. The length of the CDR3 is 13 residues. Time point specified: sample taken at primary tumor resection. This clonotype came up a few times. The antigen remains unidentified. This TCR derives from a male donor with early-stage non-small cell lung cancer. The sequenced sample was lung tumor tissue, obtained at surgery. The chain employs TRBV12-3 or TRBV12-4 and TRBJ2-1; D is perhaps TRBD1 or TRBD2 (6 bases each). CDR3 sequence: CASRSGGNNEQFF. CDR3 nucleotide sequence: TGTGCCAGCAGGTCCGGGGGCAACAATGAGCAGTTCTTC.